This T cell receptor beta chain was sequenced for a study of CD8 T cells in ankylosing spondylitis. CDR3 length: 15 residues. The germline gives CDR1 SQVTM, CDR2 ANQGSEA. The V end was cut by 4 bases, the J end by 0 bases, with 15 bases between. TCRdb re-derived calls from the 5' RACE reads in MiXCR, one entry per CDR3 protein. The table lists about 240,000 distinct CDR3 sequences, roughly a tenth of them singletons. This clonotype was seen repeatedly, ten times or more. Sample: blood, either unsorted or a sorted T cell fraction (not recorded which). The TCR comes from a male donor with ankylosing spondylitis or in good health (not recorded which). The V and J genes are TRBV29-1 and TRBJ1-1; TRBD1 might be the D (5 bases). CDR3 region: CSVGAQGFLNTEAFF. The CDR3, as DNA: TGCAGCGTTGGAGCTCAGGGCTTCCTGAACACTGAAGCTTTCTTT.